The clone carrying this T cell receptor beta chain was recorded a few times. Its antigen is not known. At the survey level, the v3.0 immunoSEQ assay was run. Only in-frame clones appear in the TCRdb table, and some are missing; sequencing was by immunoSEQ multiplex PCR. The sample yields 20,000 to 25,000 clones, 79% seen once. This sample stems from a study of long-term antiretroviral therapy in people with HIV. Study-level results: No data were available on ART adherence, viral resistance or therapy changes. Pre-ART expanded TRB clones stayed dominant throughout, though often decreasing after ART. HIV repertoire CDR3 lengths ranged less widely than those of controls.

The CDR3 has 14 residues. The germline V gene encodes CDR1 SGDLS and CDR2 YYNGEE. Trimming stripped 4 bases from V and 2 bases from J, with 12 bases between. The chain has TRBV9 and TRBJ1-2; a possible D gene is TRBD1 (5 bases). This material consisted of unsorted PBMCs, taken 4.1 years after starting antiretroviral therapy. The sequence derives from a woman in her forties with HIV. The CDR3 spells CASSPRDSNYGYTF. The CDR3 DNA reads TGTGCCAGCAGCCCCAGAGACAGCAACTATGGCTACACCTTC.